This TCR beta chain was obtained from a study of long-term antiretroviral therapy in people with HIV. Germline trimming cut 4 bases from V and 2 bases from J; bases unmatched to any gene: 5. This CDR3 is 16 amino acids long. Germline V CDR1 and CDR2: MNHEY, SVGAGI. Survey-level immunoSEQ v3.0 assays were run. Clones were read by immunoSEQ multiplex PCR, and TCRdb kept only the in-frame ones, dropping some. The sample carries about 29,000 clones, 88% recorded once. Notes on this clone: Its target is unknown.

General study results and limits: The study found that diversity rose after ART but stayed below transplant donor controls. HIV repertoires covered narrower CDR3 length ranges than controls did.

V and J are TRBV6-5 and TRBJ2-6; 7 bases match TRBD1. Sequenced here: unsorted PBMCs, sampled about 5 years before starting antiretroviral therapy. The source of this sequence is a man aged 45 to 65 with HIV. CDR3 sequence: CASSSRQGTGANVLTF. The CDR3 DNA sequence: TGTGCCAGCAGTTCCCGACAGGGAACTGGGGCCAACGTCCTGACTTTC.